Listed here are 22 T cell receptor beta chains from one sample, sequenced in a study of OX40 agonist ivuxolimab in advanced cancers. Libraries were prepared by immunoSEQ multiplex PCR; TCRdb keeps only in-frame clonotypes and omits some of them. The data show some 68,000 clones, over 70% seen once. The sample consisted of CD4+ or CD8+ T cells sorted from blood, taken in a trial of the OX40 agonist ivuxolimab. The receptors were gathered from an adult with an advanced solid tumor such as melanoma, head and neck, liver or kidney cancer.

The chain has TRBV9 and TRBJ2-2; D is possibly TRBD1 or TRBD2 (5 bases each). Between the trimmed V and J ends, which lost 4 bases and 0 bases, there was a span of 19 bases. The V gene's germline CDR1 is SGDLS and CDR2 YYNGEE. This CDR3 spans 18 amino acids. CDR3 residues: CASSPRWGKSANTGELFF. The CDR3 DNA sequence: TGTGCCAGCAGCCCCCGATGGGGGAAAAGCGCGAACACCGGGGAGCTGTTTTTT.

J is TRBJ2-1 and V is TRBV27; D possibly matches TRBD1 or TRBD2 (5 bases each). Between the trimmed V and J ends, which lost 2 bases and 10 bases, there was a span of 9 bases. The CDR3 has 12 residues. Per germline, CDR1 MNHEY and CDR2 SMNVEV (reference sequence). In nucleotides, the CDR3 is TGTGCCAGCAGTTTACGGGGCACGGAGCAGTTCTTC. This gives the protein CASSLRGTEQFF.

In this sample, this clone turned up a few times. The V gene is TRBV7-9, the J gene TRBJ2-5; D is unclear. From germline, CDR1 is SEHNR and CDR2 FQNEAQ (reference sequence). Trimming took off 8 bases at V and 0 bases at J, with 13 bases between the two ends. The CDR3 spans 14 residues. The CDR3 region has the DNA TGTGCCAGCGGACCAGAGTTGTACCAAGAGACCCAGTACTTC. Its protein is CASGPELYQETQYF.

The chain combines TRBV30 with TRBJ1-5, with 9 bases identical to TRBD1. CDR1 is GTSNPN and CDR2 is SVGIG in the germline V gene (reference sequence). The J segment lost 4 bases and the V segment lost 1 base, leaving 2 bases of the junction unmatched. This CDR3 comprises 14 residues. The CDR3 sequence is CAWSGGQGNQPQHF. The CDR3 nucleotides read TGTGCCTGGAGTGGGGGACAGGGAAATCAGCCCCAGCATTTT. The entire variable domain, with the rest obtained from reference TRBV30 and TRBJ1-5, is as follows: SQTIHQWPATLVQPVGSPLSLECTVEGTSNPNLYWYRQAAGRGLQLLFYSVGIGQISSEVPQNLSASRPQDRQFILSSKKLLLSDSGFYLCAWSGGQGNQPQHFGDGTRLSIL.

This chain uses TRBV6-4 with TRBJ2-3, with 14 bases identical to TRBD2. Unmatched junction bases numbered 3, after V lost 7 bases and J lost 6 bases. CDR3 length: 14 residues. Germline V gene lookup returns CDR1 MRHNA and CDR2 SNTAGT. CDR3 in DNA: TGTGCCAGCAAGACTAGCGGGGGGGCGGATACGCAGTATTTT. This sequence encodes CASKTSGGADTQYF.

The V gene is TRBV11-2, the J gene TRBJ2-1; D is unresolved. With 3 bases removed from V and 0 bases from J, the gap between germline ends came to 15 bases. The CDR3 totals 17 residues. From germline, CDR1 is SGHAT and CDR2 FQNNGV. Here the CDR3 reads CASSFFVRASSYNEQFF. In DNA form, the CDR3 reads TGTGCCAGCAGCTTTTTTGTCAGAGCAAGCTCCTACAATGAGCAGTTCTTC.

In its sample, this clone was seen once. The V gene is TRBV5-8, the J gene TRBJ1-2; D gene ambiguous. Germline V CDR1 and CDR2: SGHTS, YDEGEE. V lost 4 bases, J lost 7 bases, and 8 bases lay in between. The CDR3 covers 11 residues. The CDR3 spells CASSLLSGYTF. As DNA, the CDR3 is TGTGCCAGCAGCCTGCTTTCTGGCTACACCTTC.

Here the CDR3 reads CATIPGGGEKLFF. For the CDR3, the DNA is TGTGCCACCATCCCAGGGGGAGGTGAAAAACTGTTTTTT. The chain has TRBV28 and TRBJ1-4; 7 nucleotides align to TRBD1. Germline values: CDR1 MDHEN, CDR2 SYDVKM. Trimming removed 10 bases from V and 7 bases from J; junction bases left unmatched: 9. The CDR3 totals 13 residues.

Concerning this clone: Germline and junction disagree at one end, which may indicate a read error. This chain links TRBV7-7 with TRBJ2-2, with D unclear. Germline V CDR1 and CDR2: SSHAT, FNYEAQ (reference sequence). The CDR3 runs to 13 residues. CDR3 in amino acids: CASSLGKSGELFF. For the CDR3, the DNA is TGTGCCAGCAGTTTAGGGAAGAGCGGGGAGCTGTTTTTT.

V usage is TRBV27 and J usage is TRBJ1-1; 12 bases align to TRBD1. The V gene's germline CDR1 is MNHEY and CDR2 SMNVEV (reference sequence). This CDR3 is 15 amino acids long. Losses at the gene ends were 5 bases for V and 7 bases for J; bases not matched to a gene: 8. CDR3: CASSRGQGAVGEAFF. CDR3 in DNA: TGTGCCAGCAGTCGGGGACAGGGGGCGGTGGGTGAAGCTTTCTTT.

This chain uses TRBV12-5 with TRBJ2-2, with D maybe TRBD1 (6 bases). Per germline, CDR1 LGHNT and CDR2 FRNRAP. Trimming removed 2 bases at V and 1 base at J, with 14 bases between. The length of the CDR3 is 17 residues. The CDR3 is CASGLLTGFLNTGELFF. The CDR3 DNA is TGTGCTAGTGGTTTGCTGACAGGATTCTTGAACACCGGGGAGCTGTTTTTT.

The gene calls are TRBV29-1 and TRBJ2-7; perhaps TRBD1 as D (5 bases). CDR1 SQVTM and CDR2 ANQGSEA come from the germline V gene. CDR3 length: 13 residues. V dropped 4 bases and J dropped 7 bases, with 17 bases sitting between them. CDR3 bases: TGCAGCGTTGGGACACGACAGACCCAAGAGCAGTACTTC. Its protein is CSVGTRQTQEQYF.

CDR3 in amino acids: CASSLIWTGQNTEAFF. CDR3 in DNA: TGCGCCAGCAGCCTTATATGGACAGGGCAGAACACTGAAGCTTTCTTT. The rearrangement links TRBV4-1 to TRBJ1-1; 8 bases fit TRBD1. Trimming removed 4 bases from V and 1 base from J; junction bases left unmatched: 8. CDR1 is MGHRA and CDR2 is YSYEKL in the germline V gene. The CDR3 sequence is 16 residues long.

This clone was seen just once. The gene calls are TRBV7-9 and TRBJ2-5, with D uncertain. The DNA end is a closer match to TRBJ2-7, so the J assignment may be wrong. The CDR3 totals 15 residues. Germline V lookup: CDR1 SEHNR, CDR2 FQNEAQ (reference sequence). DNA for the CDR3: TGTGCCAGCAGCTTAGGGGTGTCACGGGCGGACGAGCAGTACTTC. Its protein is CASSLGVSRADEQYF.

This chain uses TRBV5-4 with TRBJ2-7; 14 bases agree with TRBD2. CDR1 SGHNT and CDR2 YYREEE come from the germline V gene (reference sequence). J was trimmed by 3 bases and V by 4 bases; bases with no gene match: 3. The CDR3 runs 15 residues. The CDR3 region has the DNA TGTGCCAGCAGCGTGGGACTAGCGGGGGACTACGAGCAGTACTTC. Translating gives CASSVGLAGDYEQYF.

The rearrangement links TRBV5-1 to TRBJ2-7; 12 nucleotides line up with TRBD1. In germline, CDR1 is SGHRS, CDR2 YFSETQ. The CDR3 has 14 amino acids. The V segment lost 4 bases and the J segment 6 bases; nucleotides outside the gene matches: 5. The CDR3 reads CASSLGQGAFEQYF. In nucleotides, the CDR3 is TGCGCCAGCAGCCTGGGACAGGGGGCGTTCGAGCAGTACTTC.

In this sample, this clone turned up a few times. This rearrangement joins TRBV2 to TRBJ2-3; a weak D match, TRBD2 (6 bases). Germline assignment: CDR1 SNHLY and CDR2 FYNNEI. V was shortened by 7 bases and J by 0 bases, with 17 bases between the two germline ends. The CDR3 loop spans 16 amino acids. Here the CDR3 DNA reads TGTGCCAGCACCATCCCGGGGGTCCCTAGCACAGATACGCAGTATTTT. Protein sequence: CASTIPGVPSTDTQYF.

This clone has only one observation. The chain links TRBV7-9 to TRBJ1-1; D call uncertain. This CDR3 contains 13 residues. Per the germline V gene, CDR1 is SEHNR and CDR2 is FQNEAQ (reference sequence). The V end lost 8 bases, the J end lost 0 bases, and 10 bases lay between the germline ends. The DNA of the CDR3 is TGTGCCAGCCGAACGCTAGTGAACACTGAAGCTTTCTTT. It codes for CASRTLVNTEAFF.

The rearrangement uses TRBV5-5 and TRBJ2-7; D is perhaps TRBD1 (5 bases). Germline CDR1 SGHKS, CDR2 YYEKEE (reference sequence). The V and J ends lost 0 bases and 0 bases respectively, with 10 bases between them. The CDR3 has 15 amino acids. Here the CDR3 DNA reads TGTGCCAGCAGCTTGGACAGGCGAAGCTCCTACGAGCAGTACTTC. Its translation: CASSLDRRSSYEQYF.

The rearrangement uses TRBV29-1 and TRBJ2-5, with D hard to call. The germline CDR1 and CDR2 sequences are SQVTM and ANQGSEA. Trimming removed 4 bases from V and 1 base from J, with 4 bases in between. The CDR3 sequence is 11 residues long. DNA of the CDR3: TGCAGCGTTGGGGGCCAAGAGACCCAGTACTTC. This encodes CSVGGQETQYF.

The J gene is TRBJ2-3, the V gene TRBV19; no clear D gene. V was cut by 1 base and J by 8 bases, with 7 bases left in between. The CDR3 has 12 residues. CDR1 is LNHDA, CDR2 SQIVND, per germline (reference sequence). CDR3 nucleotides: TGTGCCAGTAGTATAGCCCCAGGTACGCAGTATTTT. Translating it yields CASSIAPGTQYF.

V gene TRBV11-2 combines with J gene TRBJ2-5, with 7 bases fitting TRBD2. Per germline, CDR1 SGHAT and CDR2 FQNNGV. Trimming removed 5 bases from V and 7 bases from J; junction bases left unmatched: 7. This CDR3 comprises 13 residues. This CDR3 reads CASSPGREGTQYF. CDR3 DNA sequence: TGTGCCAGCAGCCCGGGGAGGGAAGGGACCCAGTACTTC.